The TCR beta chain under discussion was sequenced for a study of blood T cells in healthy people across ages. Deletions cut 5 bases from V and 3 bases from J, with 8 bases between. The V gene's germline CDR1 is SGHTA and CDR2 FQGNSA. The CDR3 runs to 12 residues. Combining a sample-barcoded 5' primer with a J-beta primer mix, a second PCR ran for about 7 to 12 cycles. TCRdb itself ran the 5' RACE reads through MiXCR, one entry per CDR3 protein. The profile shows around 1,500,000 distinct CDR3 sequences, roughly 27% of them singletons. This clonotype was detected a few times. Sequenced input: blood. The sequence derives from a woman aged 30 to 39 in good health. The genes are TRBV7-2 and TRBJ2-7; no clear D. The CDR3 spells CASSETRYEQYF. For the CDR3, the DNA is TGTGCCAGCAGCGAAACCCGCTACGAGCAGTACTTC.